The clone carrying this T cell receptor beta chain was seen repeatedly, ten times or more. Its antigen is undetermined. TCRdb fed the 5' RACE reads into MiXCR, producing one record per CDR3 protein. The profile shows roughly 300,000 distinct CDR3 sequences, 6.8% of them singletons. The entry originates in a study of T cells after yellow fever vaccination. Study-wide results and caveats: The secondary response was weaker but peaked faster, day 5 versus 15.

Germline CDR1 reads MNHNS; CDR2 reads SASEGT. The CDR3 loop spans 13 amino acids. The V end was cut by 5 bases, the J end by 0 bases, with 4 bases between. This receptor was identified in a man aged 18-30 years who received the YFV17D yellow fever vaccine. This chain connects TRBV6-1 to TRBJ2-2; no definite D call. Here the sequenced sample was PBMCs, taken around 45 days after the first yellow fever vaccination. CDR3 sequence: CASSTPNTGELFF. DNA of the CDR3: TGTGCCAGCAGTACCCCGAACACCGGGGAGCTGTTTTTT.